The rows below give T cell receptor beta chains drawn from one sample of a study of CD8+ T cells in alopecia areata. This table comes from immunoSEQ multiplex PCR, and its TCRdb copy is limited to in-frame clones, with some not included. Of approximately 160,000 clones in the sample, approximately 57% were seen once. This specimen consisted of CD4+ T cells sorted from blood, obtained at week 24, from a patient treated with tofacitinib. The source of these receptors is a human donor with alopecia areata. Each CDR3 is given without its conserved first and last residue. Each record gives: J gene, clone size, D gene, V gene, CDR3 protein. A D gene is named only where the DNA matches it firmly. The size of a clone is reported for some rows only, either as once, few or many, or as a class for expanded clones.

TRBJ1-4,few,TRBD1,TRBV29-1,SAQQGRTEKLF
TRBJ2-7,-,-,TRBV4-2,ASSQERGERYEQY
TRBJ2-1,few,-,TRBV10-2,ASSVGGGEQF
TRBJ2-7,-,TRBD1,TRBV30,AWRGYGQGASSYEQY
TRBJ1-6,-,-,TRBV6-5,ASNSGHFNSPLH
TRBJ2-5,-,-,TRBV2,ASSEGQGLWETQY
TRBJ1-1,-,-,TRBV2,ASRGPGSVTEAF
TRBJ1-6,-,-,TRBV2,ASSENRLNSPLH
TRBJ1-3,few,-,TRBV30,AWSYQGHSGNTIY
TRBJ2-7,-,-,TRBV29-1,SVKKVLDREYEQY
TRBJ2-3,few,TRBD1,TRBV29-1,SVGTGKDTQY
TRBJ2-4,few,-,TRBV30,AWSVLGTGNIQY
TRBJ2-3,-,TRBD1,TRBV5-1,ASSDGQGITDTQY
TRBJ2-1,-,-,TRBV10-3,AISESQARDNEQF
TRBJ1-2,-,TRBD1,TRBV30,AWSVLPFSRGHYGYT
TRBJ1-5,-,-,TRBV6-5,ASSYLDRDKQPQH
TRBJ1-2,-,-,TRBV6-5,ASSYSSDNYGYT
TRBJ1-2,-,-,TRBV30,AWSVPSRRYT